The following is a T cell receptor beta chain sequence with its context. What it binds is not known. TCRdb used MiXCR to reprocess the 5' RACE reads, holding one entry per CDR3 protein. There are hundreds of thousands of distinct CDR3 sequences in the sample; 15% to 20% occur only once, and under 15% lies in the top ten. The CDR3 contains 12 residues. Trimming stripped 6 bases from V and 2 bases from J, with 9 bases between. From germline, CDR1 is SGHRS and CDR2 YFSETQ. The data originate from a study of identical twins. Study findings and constraints: For out-of-frame beta sequences, excess twin sharing was weaker. The models gave estimates that fell short of the out-of-frame TCR alpha sharing seen in monozygotic twins.

This sample also appeared in a second study, on T cells expressing NK-cell markers. Per that study: Dominant NKG2C+ clonotypes accounted for roughly 1.0-7.0% of CD8+ T cells in a handful of donors. A few donors' CD3+CD56-NKG2C+ cells were dominated by the same clonotypes.

This chain connects TRBV5-1 to TRBJ2-7; D call uncertain. The specimen sequenced was PBMCs. The origin of this receptor is a young woman in good health. CDR3 in amino acids: CASMGRTYEQYF. The CDR3 DNA follows: TGCGCCAGCATGGGCCGAACCTACGAGCAGTACTTC.